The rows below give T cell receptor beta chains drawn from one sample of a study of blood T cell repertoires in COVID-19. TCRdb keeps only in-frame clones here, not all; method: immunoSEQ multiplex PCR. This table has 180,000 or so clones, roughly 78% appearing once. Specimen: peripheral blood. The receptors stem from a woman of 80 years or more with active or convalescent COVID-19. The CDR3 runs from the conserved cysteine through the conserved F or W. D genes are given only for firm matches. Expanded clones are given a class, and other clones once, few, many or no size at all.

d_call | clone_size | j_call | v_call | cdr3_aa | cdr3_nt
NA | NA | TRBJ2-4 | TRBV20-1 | CSAGTDRYF | TGCAGTGCTGGCACGGACAGGTACTTC
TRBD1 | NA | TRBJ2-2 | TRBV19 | CASSPRGQVNTGELFF | TGTGCCAGTAGTCCCCGGGGACAGGTGAACACCGGGGAGCTGTTTTTT
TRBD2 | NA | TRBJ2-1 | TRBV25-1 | CASSRLAGSYNEQFF | TGTGCCAGCAGTAGACTAGCGGGGTCATACAATGAGCAGTTCTTC
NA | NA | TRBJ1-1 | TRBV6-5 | CASSYSSGGGTEAFF | TGTGCCAGCAGTTACTCGAGCGGCGGTGGCACTGAAGCTTTCTTT
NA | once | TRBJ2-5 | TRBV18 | CASSPSGHETQYF | TGTGCCAGCTCACCCTCCGGTCACGAGACCCAGTACTTC
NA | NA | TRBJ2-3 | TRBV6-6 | CATETAGFGTDTQYF | TGTGCCACCGAGACCGCGGGTTTTGGCACAGATACGCAGTATTTT
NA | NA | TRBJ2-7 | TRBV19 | CASSIDAQVTFYEQYF | TGTGCCAGTAGTATAGACGCCCAGGTTACCTTCTACGAGCAGTACTTC
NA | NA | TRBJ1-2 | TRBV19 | CASSISTGNYGYTF | TGTGCCAGTAGTATTTCGACGGGGAACTATGGCTACACCTTC
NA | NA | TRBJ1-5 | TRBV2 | CASSVLARNQPQHF | TGTGCCAGCAGTGTCCTGGCCCGCAATCAGCCCCAGCATTTT
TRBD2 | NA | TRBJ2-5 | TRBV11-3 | CASSPGGVSETQYF | TGTGCCAGCAGTCCTGGGGGGGTTTCAGAGACCCAGTACTTC
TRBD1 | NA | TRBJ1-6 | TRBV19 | CASSIAMGQGGNSPLHF | TGTGCCAGTAGTATAGCAATGGGACAGGGGGGTAATTCACCCCTCCACTTT
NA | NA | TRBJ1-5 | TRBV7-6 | CASPPWQGCNQPQHF | TGTGCCAGCCCTCCCTGGCAGGGGTGCAATCAGCCCCAGCATTTT
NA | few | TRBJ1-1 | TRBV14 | CASSHRGGSTEAFF | TGTGCCAGCAGCCATAGGGGGGGGTCCACTGAAGCTTTCTTT
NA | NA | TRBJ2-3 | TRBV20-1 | CSASVRSTDTQYF | TGCAGTGCTAGTGTGCGGAGCACAGATACGCAGTATTTT
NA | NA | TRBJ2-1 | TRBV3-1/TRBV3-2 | CASSPRGGGGNEQFF | TGTGCCAGCAGCCCACGAGGGGGGGGCGGGAATGAGCAGTTCTTC
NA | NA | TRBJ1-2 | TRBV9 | CASSRGENHYGYTF | TGTGCCAGCTCCCGGGGGGAAAACCACTATGGCTACACCTTC
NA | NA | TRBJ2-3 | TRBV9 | CASSVSGVTDTQYF | TGTGCCAGCAGCGTATCCGGGGTCACAGATACGCAGTATTTT
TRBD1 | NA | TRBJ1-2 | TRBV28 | CASSPGTGGWEGYTF | TGTGCCAGCAGTCCCGGGACAGGGGGTTGGGAGGGCTACACCTTC
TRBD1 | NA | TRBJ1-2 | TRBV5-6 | CASSGQGSYGYTF | TGTGCCAGCAGCGGACAGGGAAGCTATGGCTACACCTTC
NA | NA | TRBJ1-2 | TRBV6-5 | CASSFRSFSF | TGTGCCAGCAGTTTTCGTAGCTTCAGCTTC
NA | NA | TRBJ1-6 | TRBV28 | CASRPTALSSYNSPLHF | TGTGCCAGCCGGCCGACAGCGTTGAGCTCCTATAATTCACCCCTCCACTTT